These 26 T cell receptor beta chains were sequenced from one sample in a study of somatic mutations in cytotoxic T cells in rheumatoid arthritis. The method was immunoSEQ multiplex PCR; TCRdb's version includes in-frame clones alone and lacks a portion of them. The table records 2,000 to 3,000 clones, roughly 80% of them present only once. Sequenced material: CD8+ T cells sorted from blood. Receptors were obtained from a man in his 70s with rheumatoid arthritis.

This chain uses TRBV19 with TRBJ2-5; D call uncertain. The DNA end lines up better with TRBJ2-7; the J call may be wrong. The CDR3 runs to 15 residues. Germline loops: CDR1 LNHDA, CDR2 SQIVND (reference sequence). The CDR3 sequence is CASSIEVRPSHEQYF. CDR3 bases: TGTGCCAGTAGTATAGAGGTCCGTCCGTCCCACGAGCAGTACTTC.

The chain is built from TRBV7-6 and TRBJ2-3; D is perhaps TRBD2 (6 bases). The V end was cut by 0 bases, the J end by 4 bases, with 8 bases between. The length of the CDR3 is 14 residues. Germline V gives CDR1 SGHVS, CDR2 FNYEAQ. CDR3 bases: TGTGCCAGCAGCTTAGCGGGCGGGGCAGATACGCAGTATTTT. Amino acid sequence: CASSLAGGADTQYF.

The chain joins TRBV19 to TRBJ2-3, with 7 bases lining up with TRBD2. The CDR3 sequence is 15 residues long. V lost 5 bases, J lost 0 bases, and 5 bases stayed unmatched. CDR1 and CDR2 from the germline V gene are LNHDA and SQIVND (reference sequence). The CDR3 DNA sequence: TGTGCCAGTAGTCGGCTAGCGGCGAGCACAGATACGCAGTATTTT. Translated: CASSRLAASTDTQYF.

V gene TRBV18 combines with J gene TRBJ1-1, with 10 bases matching TRBD1. This CDR3 has 15 residues. V lost 1 base and J lost 8; bases outside the gene matches: 7. In germline, CDR1 is KGHSH, CDR2 LQKENI. DNA of the CDR3: TGTGCCAGCTCACCACGGCTGGAGGGACAGGGGGAAGCTTTCTTT. It yields the protein CASSPRLEGQGEAFF.

The chain carries TRBV7-8 and TRBJ1-1; D gene unclear. The germline V and J ends were trimmed by 7 bases and 4 bases, with 16 bases remaining between them. CDR1 SGHVS and CDR2 FQNEAQ come from the germline V gene. This CDR3 has 14 amino acids. As DNA, the CDR3 is TGTGCCAGCATTACGGCAGGAGCGGTCACTGAAGCTTTCTTT. It yields the protein CASITAGAVTEAFF.

The chain carries TRBV15 and TRBJ2-7; D uncertain. The CDR3 contains 13 residues. Germline V gene lookup returns CDR1 LNHNV and CDR2 YYDKDF (reference sequence). V lost 3 bases, J lost 2 bases, and 8 bases lay in between. CDR3 sequence: CATSSPATYEQYF. CDR3 nucleotides: TGTGCCACCAGCAGCCCCGCGACCTACGAGCAGTACTTC.

J is TRBJ1-5 and V is TRBV7-8; D possibly corresponds to TRBD1 (5 bases). The CDR3 loop spans 14 amino acids. CDR1 is SGHVS and CDR2 is FQNEAQ in the germline V gene. V was cut by 5 bases and J by 1 base, with 9 bases left in between. CDR3 DNA sequence: TGTGCCAGCAGCCAAGGGGTGAGCAATCAGCCCCAGCATTTT. This translates into CASSQGVSNQPQHF.

A few counts support this clone. This sequence joins TRBV7-9 and TRBJ2-5, with 14 bases identical to TRBD2. With 5 bases clipped from V and 9 bases from J, the junction kept 14 bases outside the gene matches. Germline CDR1 and CDR2: SEHNR and FQNEAQ (reference sequence). This CDR3 is built from 17 residues. CDR3 in amino acids: CASSPRLAGGPGRAQYF. The CDR3 region has the DNA TGTGCCAGCAGCCCCAGACTAGCGGGAGGGCCTGGGCGGGCCCAGTACTTC.

The rearrangement uses TRBV6-1 and TRBJ2-7; D remains ambiguous. CDR3 length equals 14 residues. Trimming left V 0 bases short and J 2 bases short, with 8 bases between. The germline V gene has CDR1 MNHNS and CDR2 SASEGT. CDR3 DNA: TGTGCCAGCAGTGAAGCGCAGGAAGCCTACGAGCAGTACTTC. This gives the protein CASSEAQEAYEQYF.

This clone appeared a few times. The V call is TRBV7-9, the J call TRBJ2-4, with TRBD1 identical over 8 bases. Germline V CDR1 and CDR2: SEHNR, FQNEAQ (reference sequence). J lost 2 bases, V lost 0 bases, and 6 bases had no gene match. The CDR3 extends over 17 amino acids. CDR3 nucleotide sequence: TGTGCCAGCAGCTTAGCGGGGACAGGCGCCCCCAAAAACATTCAGTACTTC. Its translation is CASSLAGTGAPKNIQYF.

The J gene is TRBJ2-3, the V gene TRBV2, with no clear D. The CDR3 sequence is 15 residues long. CDR1 and CDR2 (germline): SNHLY, FYNNEI. Trimming removed 3 bases at V and 3 bases at J, with 13 bases between. CDR3 loop: CASSDSIVSTDTQYF. For the CDR3, the DNA is TGTGCCAGCAGTGATTCTATCGTCTCTACAGATACGCAGTATTTT.

The chain has TRBV7-9 and TRBJ2-5; possible D gene TRBD1, 6 bases. Germline assignment: CDR1 SEHNR and CDR2 FQNEAQ (reference sequence). The CDR3 is made up of 14 amino acids. Trimming removed 5 bases from V and 5 bases from J, with 15 bases in between. The CDR3 spells CASSVQQGGETQYF. DNA for the CDR3: TGTGCCAGCAGCGTGCAACAGGGCGGGGAGACCCAGTACTTC.

The rearrangement joins TRBV19 to TRBJ1-2, with TRBD1 identical over 9 bases. CDR1 is LNHDA and CDR2 is SQIVND in the germline V gene (reference sequence). The V and J ends lost 6 bases and 4 bases, in that order; junction bases with no gene match: 12. The CDR3 consists of 16 residues. CDR3 coding DNA: TGTGCCAGTAGGAGGGGACAGGGCCCCCACTTCTATGGCTACACCTTC. Residues: CASRRGQGPHFYGYTF.

The rearrangement uses TRBV2 and TRBJ1-2, with 10 bases aligning to TRBD1. The CDR3 runs 14 residues. Germline CDR1 and CDR2: SNHLY and FYNNEI. V lost 5 bases and J lost 8; bases outside the gene matches: 8. CDR3 sequence: CASSRGTGVVGYTF. The CDR3 DNA is TGTGCCAGCAGTCGAGGGACAGGGGTTGTCGGCTACACCTTC.

The chain has TRBV28 and TRBJ2-5; 12 nucleotides line up with TRBD2. This CDR3 is 16 amino acids long. V was clipped by 5 bases and J by 2 bases; unmatched bases: 6. Germline V gives CDR1 MDHEN, CDR2 SYDVKM. This CDR3 is CASSTTSGSRQETQYF. The CDR3 coding sequence is TGTGCCAGCAGTACGACTAGCGGGAGTCGACAAGAGACCCAGTACTTC.

The rearrangement links TRBV11-2 to TRBJ1-2; TRBD1 matches at 8 bases. CDR1 is SGHAT, CDR2 FQNNGV, per germline. The length of the CDR3 is 15 residues. V lost 1 base, J lost 4 bases, and 5 bases stayed unmatched. The CDR3 sequence is CASSLAGGRAYGYTF. The CDR3 DNA is TGTGCCAGCAGCTTAGCAGGGGGCCGTGCCTATGGCTACACCTTC.

DNA for the CDR3: TGTGCCAGCAGCCCCGCTACCTCGACAAAAACAGATACGCAGTATTTT. Protein: CASSPATSTKTDTQYF. V gene TRBV9 combines with J gene TRBJ2-3; D gene ambiguous. Germline CDR1 is SGDLS and CDR2 is YYNGEE. The CDR3 contains 16 residues. V was shortened by 4 bases and J by 3 bases, with 18 bases between the two germline ends.

This clone has just a few counts. V gene TRBV27 combines with J gene TRBJ2-1; possible D gene TRBD1, 6 bases. The CDR3 is 16 residues long. Trimming removed 2 bases at V and 4 bases at J, with 15 bases between. Germline V gives CDR1 MNHEY, CDR2 SMNVEV (reference sequence). CDR3 bases: TGTGCCAGCAGTTTAAGACCCCTAGGGGGTTACAATGAGCAGTTCTTC. It yields the protein CASSLRPLGGYNEQFF.

The chain recombines TRBV5-8 with TRBJ1-3; D gene uncertain. Trimming pared 3 bases from V and 0 bases from J, leaving 10 bases between. The CDR3 consists of 15 residues. Looked up from germline, CDR1 is SGHTS and CDR2 is YDEGEE. The CDR3 spells CASSSTTDSGNTIYF. The CDR3 DNA follows: TGTGCCAGCAGCTCCACAACAGACTCTGGAAACACCATATATTTT. Combining the CDR3 with reference TRBV5-8 and TRBJ1-3 gives the whole variable domain EAGVTQSPTHLIKTRGQQATLRCSPISGHTSVYWYQQALGLGLQFLLWYDEGEERNRGNFPPRFSGRQFPNYSSELNVNALELEDSALYLCASSSTTDSGNTIYFGEGSWLTVV.

This chain joins TRBV7-9 and TRBJ2-1; 10 bases line up with TRBD1. V was pared by 8 bases and J by 3 bases, with 1 base of the junction left unmatched. The CDR3 is 13 amino acids. Germline CDR1 is SEHNR and CDR2 is FQNEAQ (reference sequence). Here the CDR3 DNA reads TGTGCCAGCGGGACAGGGGACTACAATGAGCAGTTCTTC. This gives the protein CASGTGDYNEQFF. The full variable domain, its missing parts supplied by reference TRBV7-9 and TRBJ2-1, is DTGVSQNPRHKITKRGQNVTFRCDPISEHNRLYWYRQTLGQGPEFLTYFQNEAQLEKSRLLSDRFSAERPKGSFSTLEIQRTEQGDSAMYLCASGTGDYNEQFFGPGTRLTVL.

The chain links TRBV5-6 to TRBJ1-2; 8 nucleotides match TRBD1. Germline V gives CDR1 SGHDT, CDR2 YYEEEE. With 0 bases clipped from V and 2 bases from J, the junction kept 9 bases outside the gene matches. The CDR3 covers 17 residues. The DNA for the CDR3 is TGTGCCAGCAGCTTGGAAGGAGGGGACAGGACGAACTATGGCTACACCTTC. Amino acid sequence: CASSLEGGDRTNYGYTF.

CDR3 loop: CASSLSVGRVAGRRNTGELFF. The CDR3, as DNA: TGTGCCAGCAGTTTATCGGTTGGGCGGGTTGCGGGACGGAGGAACACCGGGGAGCTGTTTTTT. The gene calls are TRBV27 and TRBJ2-2, with D perhaps TRBD2 (6 bases). CDR3 length: 21 residues. V was clipped by 0 bases and J by 1 base, with 24 bases between them. Germline V gene lookup returns CDR1 MNHEY and CDR2 SMNVEV (reference sequence).

The chain is built from TRBV2 and TRBJ2-7, with 14 bases aligning to TRBD2. CDR3 length equals 17 residues. Trimming removed 8 bases from V and 7 bases from J; junction bases left unmatched: 16. Germline lookup yields CDR1 SNHLY and CDR2 FYNNEI. This chain's CDR3 is CASLGDLGLAGVGEQYF. The CDR3 DNA is TGTGCCAGCTTAGGGGACCTGGGACTAGCGGGAGTGGGAGAGCAGTACTTC.

The chain employs TRBV18 and TRBJ2-4; D perhaps matches TRBD1 (6 bases). The CDR3 is 15 residues long. With 0 bases removed from V and 4 bases from J, the gap between germline ends came to 10 bases. Germline CDR1 KGHSH, CDR2 LQKENI. CDR3 in DNA: TGTGCCAGCTCACCACCGGACGGGACAAAAAACATTCAGTACTTC. This gives the protein CASSPPDGTKNIQYF.

This chain uses TRBV6-6 with TRBJ1-1; 7 nucleotides agree with TRBD1. J lost 1 base, V lost 4 bases, and 3 bases had no gene match. Per the germline V gene, CDR1 is MNHNY and CDR2 is SVGAGI (reference sequence). The CDR3 consists of 14 residues. The DNA of the CDR3 is TGTGCCAGCAGTTCCGGGACAGAGAACACTGAAGCTTTCTTT. Translating it yields CASSSGTENTEAFF.

CDR3 bases: TGTGCCAGCAGGTTGGTTGGGGAGATAGATGAAAAACTGTTTTTT. It encodes CASRLVGEIDEKLFF. The chain carries TRBV25-1 and TRBJ1-4; D not resolved. Trimming cost V 6 bases and J 6 bases, with 17 bases left between them. The CDR3 extends over 15 amino acids. Germline V gives CDR1 MGHDK, CDR2 SYGVNS.